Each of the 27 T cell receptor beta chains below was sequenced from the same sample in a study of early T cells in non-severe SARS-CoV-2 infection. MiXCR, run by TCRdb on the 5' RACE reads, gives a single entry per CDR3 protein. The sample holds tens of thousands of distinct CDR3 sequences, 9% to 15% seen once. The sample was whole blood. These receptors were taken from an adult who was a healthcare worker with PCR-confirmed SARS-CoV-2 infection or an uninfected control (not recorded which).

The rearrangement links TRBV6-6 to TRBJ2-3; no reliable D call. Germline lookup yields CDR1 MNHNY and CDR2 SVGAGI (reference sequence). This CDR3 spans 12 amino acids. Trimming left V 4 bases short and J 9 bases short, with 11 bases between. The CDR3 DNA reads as TGTGCCAGCAGTTCGACCACCCAAACGCAGTATTTT. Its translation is CASSSTTQTQYF.

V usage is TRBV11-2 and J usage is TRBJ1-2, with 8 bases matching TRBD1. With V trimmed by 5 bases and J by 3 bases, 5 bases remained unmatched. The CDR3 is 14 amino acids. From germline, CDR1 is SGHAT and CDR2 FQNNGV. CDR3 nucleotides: TGTGCCAGCAGCCCAGGGGGCGCCCACTATGGCTACACCTTC. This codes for CASSPGGAHYGYTF. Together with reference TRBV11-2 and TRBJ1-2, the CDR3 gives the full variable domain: EAGVAQSPRYKIIEKRQSVAFWCNPISGHATLYWYQQILGQGPKLLIQFQNNGVVDDSQLPKDRFSAERLKGVDSTLKIQPAKLEDSAVYLCASSPGGAHYGYTFGSGTRLTVV.

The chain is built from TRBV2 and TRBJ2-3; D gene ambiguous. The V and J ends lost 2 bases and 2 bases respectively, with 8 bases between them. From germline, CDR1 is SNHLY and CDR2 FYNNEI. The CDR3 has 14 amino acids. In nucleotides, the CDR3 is TGTGCCAGCAGTGAAACGGCTGCCACAGATACGCAGTATTTT. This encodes CASSETAATDTQYF.

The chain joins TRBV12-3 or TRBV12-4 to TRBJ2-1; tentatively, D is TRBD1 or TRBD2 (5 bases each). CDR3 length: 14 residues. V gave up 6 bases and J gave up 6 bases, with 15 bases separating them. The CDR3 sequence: CASRLAGTRNEQFF. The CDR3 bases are TGTGCCAGCAGACTTGCCGGGACCCGCAATGAGCAGTTCTTC.

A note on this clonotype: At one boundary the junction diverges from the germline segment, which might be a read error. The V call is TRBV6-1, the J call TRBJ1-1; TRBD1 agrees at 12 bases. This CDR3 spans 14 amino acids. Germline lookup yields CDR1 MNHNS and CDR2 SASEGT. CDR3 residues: CASSEPPGQGARGF. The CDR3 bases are TGTGCCAGCAGTGAGCCTCCGGGACAGGGGGCCCGGGGGTTT.

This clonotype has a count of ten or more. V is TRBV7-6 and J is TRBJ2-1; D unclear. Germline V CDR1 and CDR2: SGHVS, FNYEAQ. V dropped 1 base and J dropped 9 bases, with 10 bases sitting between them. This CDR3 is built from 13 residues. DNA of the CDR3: TGTGCCAGCAGCTTAGAACGCGTGGGTGAGCAGTTCTTC. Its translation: CASSLERVGEQFF.

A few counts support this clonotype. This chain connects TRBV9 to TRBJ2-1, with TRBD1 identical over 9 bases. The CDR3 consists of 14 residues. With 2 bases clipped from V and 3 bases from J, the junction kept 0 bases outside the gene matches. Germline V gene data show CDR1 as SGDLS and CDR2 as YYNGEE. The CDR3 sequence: CASSVGQGYNEQFF. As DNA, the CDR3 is TGTGCCAGCAGCGTGGGACAGGGCTACAATGAGCAGTTCTTC.

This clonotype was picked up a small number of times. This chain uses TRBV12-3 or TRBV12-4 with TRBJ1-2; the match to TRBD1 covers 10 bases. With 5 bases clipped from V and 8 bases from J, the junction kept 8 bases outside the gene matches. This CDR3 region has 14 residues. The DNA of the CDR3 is TGTGCCAGCAGTCCAGACAGGGGGCGAGAAGGCTACACCTTC. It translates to CASSPDRGREGYTF.

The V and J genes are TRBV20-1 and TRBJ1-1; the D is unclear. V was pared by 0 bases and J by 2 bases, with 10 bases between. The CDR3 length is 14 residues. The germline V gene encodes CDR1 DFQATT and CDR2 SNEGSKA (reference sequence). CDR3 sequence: CSARDRGVNTEAFF. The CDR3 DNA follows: TGCAGTGCTAGAGATCGGGGAGTAAACACTGAAGCTTTCTTT.

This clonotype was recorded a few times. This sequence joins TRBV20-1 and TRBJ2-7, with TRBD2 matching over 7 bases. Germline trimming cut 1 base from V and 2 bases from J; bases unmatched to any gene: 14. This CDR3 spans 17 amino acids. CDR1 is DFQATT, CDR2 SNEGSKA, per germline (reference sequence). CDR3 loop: CSARGPPGRNRPYEQYF. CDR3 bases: TGCAGTGCTAGAGGCCCCCCCGGGAGGAATAGGCCCTACGAGCAGTACTTC.

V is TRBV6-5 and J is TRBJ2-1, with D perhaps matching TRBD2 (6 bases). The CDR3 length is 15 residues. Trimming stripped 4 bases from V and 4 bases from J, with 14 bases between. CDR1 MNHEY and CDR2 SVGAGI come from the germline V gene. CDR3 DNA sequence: TGTGCCAGCAGTTCCCTAGCGAGGAGATACAATGAGCAGTTCTTC. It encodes CASSSLARRYNEQFF.

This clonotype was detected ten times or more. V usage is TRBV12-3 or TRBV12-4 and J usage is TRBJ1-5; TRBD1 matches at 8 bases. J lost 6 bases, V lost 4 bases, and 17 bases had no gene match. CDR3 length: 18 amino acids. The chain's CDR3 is CASSSGDRTTSVFQPQHF. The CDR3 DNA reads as TGTGCCAGCAGTTCGGGGGACAGGACAACCAGCGTATTTCAGCCCCAGCATTTT.

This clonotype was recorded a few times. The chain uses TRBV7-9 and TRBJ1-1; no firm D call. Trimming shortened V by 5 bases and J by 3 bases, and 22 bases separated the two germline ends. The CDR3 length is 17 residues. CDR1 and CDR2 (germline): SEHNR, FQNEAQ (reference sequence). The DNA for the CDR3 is TGTGCCAGCAGCGACCCCTCTGATAGGGAGATCTACACTGAAGCTTTCTTT. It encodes CASSDPSDREIYTEAFF.

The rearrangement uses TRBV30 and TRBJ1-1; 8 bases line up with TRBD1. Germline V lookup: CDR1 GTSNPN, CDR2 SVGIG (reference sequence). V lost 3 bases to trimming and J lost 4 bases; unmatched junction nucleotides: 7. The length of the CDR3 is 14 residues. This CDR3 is CAWSSGQVATEAFF. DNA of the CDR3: TGTGCCTGGAGCTCGGGACAGGTGGCCACTGAAGCTTTCTTT.

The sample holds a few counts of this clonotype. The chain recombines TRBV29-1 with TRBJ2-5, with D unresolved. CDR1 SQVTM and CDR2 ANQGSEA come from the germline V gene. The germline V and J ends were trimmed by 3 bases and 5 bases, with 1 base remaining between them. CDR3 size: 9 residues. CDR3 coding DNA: TGCAGCGTTGATGAGACCCAGTACTTC. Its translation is CSVDETQYF.

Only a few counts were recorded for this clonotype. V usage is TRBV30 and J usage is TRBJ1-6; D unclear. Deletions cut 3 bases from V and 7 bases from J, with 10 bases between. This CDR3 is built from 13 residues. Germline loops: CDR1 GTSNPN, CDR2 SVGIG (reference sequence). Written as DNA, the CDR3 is TGTGCCTGGAGCGCAAGAGGGAATTCACCCCTCCACTTT. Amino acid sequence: CAWSARGNSPLHF.

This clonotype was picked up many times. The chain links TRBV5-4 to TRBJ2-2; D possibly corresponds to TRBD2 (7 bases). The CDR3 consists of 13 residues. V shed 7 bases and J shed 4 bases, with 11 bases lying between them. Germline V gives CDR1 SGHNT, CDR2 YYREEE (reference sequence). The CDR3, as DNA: TGTGCCAGCCGGGGGGCCAGCACCGGGGAGCTGTTTTTT. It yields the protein CASRGASTGELFF.

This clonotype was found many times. The DNA for the CDR3 is TGTGCCAGCAGAGGCCAGAGCTCCTACAATGAGCAGTTCTTC. It encodes CASRGQSSYNEQFF. V is TRBV11-2 and J is TRBJ2-1; D call uncertain. The CDR3 is 14 residues long. V dropped 6 bases and J dropped 0 bases, with 9 bases sitting between them. Germline V gene data show CDR1 as SGHAT and CDR2 as FQNNGV.

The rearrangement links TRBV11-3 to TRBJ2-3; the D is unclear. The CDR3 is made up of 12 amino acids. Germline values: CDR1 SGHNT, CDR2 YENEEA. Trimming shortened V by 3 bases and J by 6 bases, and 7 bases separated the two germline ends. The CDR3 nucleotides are TGTGCCAGCAGCTTTTATGCGGATACGCAGTATTTT. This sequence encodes CASSFYADTQYF.

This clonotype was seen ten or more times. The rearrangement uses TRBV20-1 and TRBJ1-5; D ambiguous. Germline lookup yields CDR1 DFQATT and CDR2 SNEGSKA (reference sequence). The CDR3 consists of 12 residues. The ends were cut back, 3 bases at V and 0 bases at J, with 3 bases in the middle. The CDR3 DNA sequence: TGCAGTGCTAGGGGTAGCAATCAGCCCCAGCATTTT. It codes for CSARGSNQPQHF.

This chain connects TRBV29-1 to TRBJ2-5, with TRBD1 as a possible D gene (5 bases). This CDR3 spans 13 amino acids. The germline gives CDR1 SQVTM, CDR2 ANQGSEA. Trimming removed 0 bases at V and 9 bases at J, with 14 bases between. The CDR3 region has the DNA TGCAGCGTTGAAGACGACAGAGGTTCGTCCCAGTACTTC. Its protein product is CSVEDDRGSSQYF.

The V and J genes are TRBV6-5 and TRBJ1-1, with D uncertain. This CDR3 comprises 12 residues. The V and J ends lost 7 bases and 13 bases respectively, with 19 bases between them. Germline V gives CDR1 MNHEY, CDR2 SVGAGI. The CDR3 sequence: CASNGRAGPGFF. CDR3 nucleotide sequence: TGTGCCAGCAACGGCCGGGCCGGACCGGGTTTCTTT.

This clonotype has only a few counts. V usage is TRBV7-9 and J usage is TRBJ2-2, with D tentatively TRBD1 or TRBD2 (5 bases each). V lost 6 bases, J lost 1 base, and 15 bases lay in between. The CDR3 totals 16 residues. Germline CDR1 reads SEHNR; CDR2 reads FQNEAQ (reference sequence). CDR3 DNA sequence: TGTGCCAGCAGTCCCCCGGGGCGAGAGAACACCGGGGAGCTGTTTTTT. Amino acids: CASSPPGRENTGELFF.

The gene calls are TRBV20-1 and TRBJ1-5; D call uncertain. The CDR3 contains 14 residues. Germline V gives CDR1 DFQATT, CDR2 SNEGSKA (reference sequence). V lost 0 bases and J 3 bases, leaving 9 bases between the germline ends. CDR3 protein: CSARDAAPNQPQHF. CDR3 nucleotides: TGCAGTGCTAGAGATGCAGCGCCCAATCAGCCCCAGCATTTT.

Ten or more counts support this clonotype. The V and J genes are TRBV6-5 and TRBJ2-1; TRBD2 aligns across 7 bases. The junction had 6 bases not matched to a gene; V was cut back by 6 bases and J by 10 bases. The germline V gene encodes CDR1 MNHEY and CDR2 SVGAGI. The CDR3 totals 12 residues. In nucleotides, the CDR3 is TGTGCCAGCAGCCCGGGAGGAGAAGAGCAGTTCTTC. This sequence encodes CASSPGGEEQFF.

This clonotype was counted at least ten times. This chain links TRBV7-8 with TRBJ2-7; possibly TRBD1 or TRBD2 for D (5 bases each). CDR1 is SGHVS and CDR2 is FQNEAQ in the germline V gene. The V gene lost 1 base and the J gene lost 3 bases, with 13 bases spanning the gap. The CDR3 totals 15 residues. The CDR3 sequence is CASSLVTGRSYEQYF. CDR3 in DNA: TGTGCCAGCAGCTTAGTAACGGGGCGAAGCTACGAGCAGTACTTC. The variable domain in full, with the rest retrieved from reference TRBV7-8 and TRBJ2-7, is GAGVSQSPRYKVAKRGQDVALRCDPISGHVSLFWYQQALGQGPEFLTYFQNEAQLDKSGLPSDRFFAERPEGSVSTLKIQRTQQEDSAVYLCASSLVTGRSYEQYFGPGTRLTVT.

The CDR3 region is CSVEGTGGYNEQFF. The DNA for the CDR3 is TGCAGCGTCGAGGGGACAGGGGGGTACAATGAGCAGTTCTTC. This chain links TRBV29-1 with TRBJ2-1; 11 nucleotides agree with TRBD1. The V gene end was trimmed by 6 bases and the J gene end by 4 bases; junction bases not matched to a gene: 5. The CDR3 has 14 amino acids. The V gene's germline CDR1 is SQVTM and CDR2 ANQGSEA.